The 16 T cell receptor beta chains given below trace back to one sample, sequenced in a study of blood T cell repertoires in COVID-19. Generated by immunoSEQ multiplex PCR, the TCRdb table keeps only in-frame clones and is missing some. The repertoire holds roughly 290,000 clones, with approximately 85% as singletons. Material for sequencing was PBMCs or T cells enriched from blood (not recorded which). Receptors originate from a man aged 25-45 years who had recovered from COVID-19.

The chain has TRBV5-6 and TRBJ1-4, with a weak D call TRBD1 (6 bases). This CDR3 has 16 residues. The V gene lost 1 base and the J gene lost 8 bases, with 18 bases spanning the gap. The germline CDR1 and CDR2 sequences are SGHDT and YYEEEE. For the CDR3, the DNA is TGTGCCAGCAGCTTGTTTTCGCAGGGACAAAGAGAAAAACTGTTTTTT. Translating gives CASSLFSQGQREKLFF.

The chain combines TRBV5-1 with TRBJ2-3, with TRBD2 matching 7 bases. Germline V lookup: CDR1 SGHRS, CDR2 YFSETQ. There are 13 residues in the CDR3. V shed 6 bases and J 0 bases; nucleotides not matched to a gene: 1. CDR3: CASKRGSTDTQYF. CDR3 nucleotide sequence: TGCGCCAGCAAGCGGGGCAGCACAGATACGCAGTATTTT.

This chain uses TRBV7-9 with TRBJ2-7; 9 nucleotides line up with TRBD2. V shed 11 bases and J 2 bases; nucleotides not matched to a gene: 4. In germline, CDR1 is SEHNR, CDR2 FQNEAQ (reference sequence). This CDR3 spans 12 amino acids. In DNA, the CDR3 is TGTGCCTCTTCTAGCGGGACCTACGAGCAGTACTTC. Amino acid sequence: CASSSGTYEQYF.

The chain couples TRBV5-6 to TRBJ1-3; D is uncertain. The CDR3 spans 14 residues. Trimming removed 0 bases at V and 4 bases at J, with 8 bases between. Germline values: CDR1 SGHDT, CDR2 YYEEEE. In DNA form, the CDR3 reads TGTGCCAGCAGCTTGGGACACTCGGGAAACACCATATATTTT. Its translation: CASSLGHSGNTIYF. Based on the CDR3 plus reference TRBV5-6 and TRBJ1-3, the full variable domain is DAGVTQSPTHLIKTRGQQVTLRCSPKSGHDTVSWYQQALGQGPQFIFQYYEEEERQRGNFPDRFSGHQFPNYSSELNVNALLLGDSALYLCASSLGHSGNTIYFGEGSWLTVV.

The rearrangement joins TRBV19 to TRBJ1-6; 9 nucleotides agree with TRBD1. With 6 bases clipped from V and 8 bases from J, the junction kept 5 bases outside the gene matches. Germline V CDR1 and CDR2: LNHDA, SQIVND (reference sequence). The CDR3 contains 14 residues. This CDR3 is CASRTQGAYSPLHF. In DNA form, the CDR3 reads TGTGCCAGTAGAACACAGGGGGCTTATTCACCCCTCCACTTT.

Here the CDR3 reads CASRQDQETQYF. Here the CDR3 DNA reads TGCGCCAGCAGACAGGATCAAGAGACCCAGTACTTC. The J gene is TRBJ2-5, the V gene TRBV5-1; tentatively, D is TRBD1 (5 bases). CDR1 SGHRS and CDR2 YFSETQ come from the germline V gene. This CDR3 contains 12 residues. Trimming removed 5 bases from V and 2 bases from J, with 7 bases in between.

This clone appeared once. The chain couples TRBV2 to TRBJ2-5, with 8 bases fitting TRBD2. Germline assignment: CDR1 SNHLY and CDR2 FYNNEI. The V segment lost 5 bases and the J segment 4 bases; nucleotides outside the gene matches: 15. The CDR3 is 17 residues long. The CDR3 DNA is TGTGCCAGCAGTCCACGGACTAGCCGGAATTGGGGAGAGACCCAGTACTTC. Its translation: CASSPRTSRNWGETQYF.

This clone came up a few times. CDR3 protein: CASSSTGQNSYNEQFF. CDR3 nucleotide sequence: TGTGCCAGCAGCTCTACAGGGCAGAACTCCTACAATGAGCAGTTCTTC. The chain employs TRBV5-5 and TRBJ2-1; TRBD1 is a possible D gene (6 bases). Germline-derived CDR1 and CDR2 are SGHKS and YYEKEE (reference sequence). With 3 bases removed from V and 0 bases from J, the gap between germline ends came to 13 bases. The CDR3 is made up of 16 amino acids.

Ten or more counts support this clone. Other DNA sequences in this sample translate to the same CDR3. The V and J genes are TRBV4-1 and TRBJ1-2; D call uncertain. Trimming took off 0 bases at V and 4 bases at J, with 9 bases between the two ends. Germline V lookup: CDR1 MGHRA, CDR2 YSYEKL. The CDR3 sequence is 14 residues long. CDR3 nucleotides: TGCGCCAGCAGCCAAGATCCGGGAGTCTATGGCTACACCTTC. Translated: CASSQDPGVYGYTF.

The rearrangement links TRBV5-4 to TRBJ1-4; D perhaps matches TRBD1 (6 bases). Germline loops: CDR1 SGHNT, CDR2 YYREEE (reference sequence). Trimming pared 5 bases from V and 3 bases from J, leaving 14 bases between. The CDR3 spans 15 residues. CDR3 nucleotide sequence: TGTGCCAGCAGATACTGGGGGCGGTCTAATGAAAAACTGTTTTTT. Encoded protein: CASRYWGRSNEKLFF.

The CDR3 coding sequence is TGTGCCAGCAGTTACAACCAGCGGGGGGGGCTTGAGCAGTTCTTC. Protein product: CASSYNQRGGLEQFF. The chain has TRBV6-6 and TRBJ2-1; 10 bases are a match to TRBD2. The V gene end was trimmed by 2 bases and the J gene end by 9 bases; junction bases not matched to a gene: 7. Germline V CDR1 and CDR2: MNHNY, SVGAGI (reference sequence). This CDR3 has 15 amino acids.

The chain has TRBV2 and TRBJ2-7; 8 nucleotides line up with TRBD1. After removal of 6 bases from V and 0 bases from J, the junction contained 7 bases not matched to a gene. The V gene's germline CDR1 is SNHLY and CDR2 FYNNEI. The CDR3 extends over 15 amino acids. The DNA of the CDR3 is TGTGCCAGCAGAGCCGACAGGGGAAGCTCCTACGAGCAGTACTTC. It codes for CASRADRGSSYEQYF.

This chain links TRBV3-1 (or the pseudogene TRBV3-2) with TRBJ2-5; the match to TRBD2 covers 13 bases. V lost 3 bases, J lost 2 bases, and 6 bases stayed unmatched. This CDR3 contains 17 residues. Germline V gene data show CDR1 as LGHDT and CDR2 as YNNKEL (reference sequence). The CDR3 sequence: CASSHTGTSGAQETQYF. CDR3 coding DNA: TGTGCCAGCAGCCATACCGGGACTAGCGGGGCACAAGAGACCCAGTACTTC.

The chain couples TRBV7-3 to TRBJ1-2; the match to TRBD1 covers 7 bases. This CDR3 contains 14 residues. Germline CDR1 and CDR2: SGHTA and FQGTGA. With V trimmed by 5 bases and J by 4 bases, 7 bases remained unmatched. Here the CDR3 DNA reads TGTGCCAGCAGCCTTTACAGGGACAGCTATGGCTACACCTTC. Its protein is CASSLYRDSYGYTF.

V usage is TRBV29-1 and J usage is TRBJ1-2, with D possibly TRBD1 on 5 matching bases. This CDR3 is 11 amino acids long. Trimming cost V 4 bases and J 8 bases, with 11 bases left between them. CDR1 and CDR2 from the germline V gene are SQVTM and ANQGSEA. The CDR3: CSVGRVDGYTF. In DNA, the CDR3 is TGCAGCGTTGGCAGGGTCGACGGCTACACCTTC.

V is TRBV19 and J is TRBJ1-1; 10 nucleotides align to TRBD1. The V segment lost 5 bases and the J segment 12 bases; nucleotides outside the gene matches: 15. This CDR3 spans 15 amino acids. Germline V lookup: CDR1 LNHDA, CDR2 SQIVND (reference sequence). The CDR3 nucleotides read TGTGCCAGTAGTTCCGCCCCACGACAGGGGGCAACAACTTTCTTT. It translates to CASSSAPRQGATTFF.